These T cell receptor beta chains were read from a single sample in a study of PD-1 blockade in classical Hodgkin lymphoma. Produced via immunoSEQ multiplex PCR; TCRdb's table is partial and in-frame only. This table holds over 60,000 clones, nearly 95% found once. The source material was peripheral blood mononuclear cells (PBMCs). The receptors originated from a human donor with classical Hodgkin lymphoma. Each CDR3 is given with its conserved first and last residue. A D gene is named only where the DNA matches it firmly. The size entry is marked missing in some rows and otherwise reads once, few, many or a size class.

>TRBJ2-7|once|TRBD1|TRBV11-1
CASSRLTGAYEQYF
TGTGCCAGCAGCCGATTGACAGGGGCCTACGAGCAGTACTTC
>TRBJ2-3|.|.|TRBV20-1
CSAPRADTQYF
TGCAGTGCTCCCCGGGCAGATACGCAGTATTTT
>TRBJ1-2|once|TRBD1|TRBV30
CAWRGQGANYGYTF
TGTGCCTGGAGGGGGCAGGGGGCTAACTATGGCTACACCTTC
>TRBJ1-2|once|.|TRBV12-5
CASGLGVTPHTF
TGTGCTAGTGGTTTGGGGGTAACACCCCACACCTTC
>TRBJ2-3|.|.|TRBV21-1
CASSPRNRDSTDTQYF
TGTGCCAGCAGCCCACGCAACAGGGACTCCACAGATACGCAGTATTTT
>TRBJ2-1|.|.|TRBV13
CASSFGRSSSYNEQFF
TGTGCCAGCAGCTTCGGTAGGAGTAGCTCCTACAATGAGCAGTTCTTC
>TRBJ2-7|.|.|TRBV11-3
CASSPGGSSYEQYF
TGTGCCAGCAGCCCCGGCGGCAGCTCCTACGAGCAGTACTTC
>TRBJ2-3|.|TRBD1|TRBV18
CASSPDANRGLVRDTQYF
TGTGCCAGCTCACCGGACGCCAACAGGGGTCTGGTCCGGGATACGCAGTATTTT
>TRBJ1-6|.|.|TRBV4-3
CASSQGQQLNSPLHF
TGCGCCAGCAGCCAAGGGCAACAATTAAATTCACCCCTCCACTTT
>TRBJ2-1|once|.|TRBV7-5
CARSYRGQQFF
TGTGCCAGAAGCTACAGGGGGCAGCAGTTCTTC
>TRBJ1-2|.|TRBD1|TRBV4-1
CASSGRGQGYTF
TGCGCCAGCAGTGGTAGGGGGCAAGGCTACACCTTC
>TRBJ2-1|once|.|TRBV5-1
CASSLVTPYNEQFF
TGCGCCAGCAGCTTGGTAACGCCCTACAATGAGCAGTTCTTC
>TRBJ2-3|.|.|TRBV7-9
CASSLGGSQHTQYF
TGTGCCAGCAGCCTTGGAGGGTCACAGCATACGCAGTATTTT
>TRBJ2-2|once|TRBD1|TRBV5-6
CASSGRDRVFDTGELFF
TGTGCCAGCAGCGGCCGGGACAGGGTCTTTGACACCGGGGAGCTGTTTTTT
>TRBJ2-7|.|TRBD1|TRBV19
CASTKRGMGQGYEQYF
TGTGCCAGTACCAAAAGGGGCATGGGACAGGGCTACGAGCAGTACTTC
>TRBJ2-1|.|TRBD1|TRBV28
CASSYPGTVNEQFF
TGTGCCAGCAGTTACCCCGGGACAGTCAATGAGCAGTTCTTC
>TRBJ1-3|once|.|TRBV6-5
CASSYDPGSSGNTIYF
TGTGCCAGCAGTTACGATCCAGGGAGCTCTGGAAACACCATATATTTT
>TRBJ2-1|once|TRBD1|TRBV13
CASRVTGTGSYNEQFF
TGTGCCAGCAGGGTTACCGGGACAGGGAGTTACAATGAGCAGTTCTTC
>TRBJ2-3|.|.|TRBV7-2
CASSPSPPDTQYF
TGTGCCAGCAGCCCCTCCCCCCCAGATACGCAGTATTTT
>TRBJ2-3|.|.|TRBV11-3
CASSLFQGDTQYF
TGTGCCAGCAGCTTATTTCAGGGGGATACGCAGTATTTT
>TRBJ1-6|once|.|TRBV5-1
CASSQDLINSPLHF
TGCGCCAGCAGCCAGGACTTGATTAATTCACCCCTCCACTTT
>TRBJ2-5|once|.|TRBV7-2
CASSLAWPGPQETQYF
TGTGCCAGCAGCTTAGCGTGGCCGGGTCCCCAAGAGACCCAGTACTTC
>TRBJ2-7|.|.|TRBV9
CASSVGAGGAYEQYF
TGTGCCAGCAGCGTAGGAGCCGGGGGAGCCTACGAGCAGTACTTC
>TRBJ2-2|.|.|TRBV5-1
CASSLPGKDGGELFF
TGCGCCAGCAGCTTGCCAGGGAAGGATGGCGGGGAGCTGTTTTTT
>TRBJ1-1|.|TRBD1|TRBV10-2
CASRQGHTEAFF
TGCGCCAGTAGACAGGGGCACACTGAAGCTTTCTTT
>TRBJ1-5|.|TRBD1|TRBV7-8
CASSWTGTQPQHF
TGTGCCAGCAGCTGGACAGGTACCCAGCCCCAGCATTTT
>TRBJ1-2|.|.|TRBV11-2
CASSLAGSYGYTF
TGTGCCAGCAGCTTAGCAGGAAGCTATGGCTACACCTTC
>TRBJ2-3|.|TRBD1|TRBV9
CASSLGGPGTDTQYF
TGTGCCAGCAGCCTAGGGGGCCCCGGGACAGATACGCAGTATTTT
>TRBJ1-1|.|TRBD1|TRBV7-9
CASSQNTYRGLEAFF
TGTGCCAGCAGCCAAAATACCTACAGGGGTCTTGAAGCTTTCTTT
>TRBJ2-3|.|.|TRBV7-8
CASSSLGASTDTQYF
TGTGCCAGCAGCTCTCTGGGGGCCAGCACAGATACGCAGTATTTT
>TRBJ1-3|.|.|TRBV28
CASSHGGGGNTIYF
TGTGCCAGCAGCCACGGGGGGGGTGGAAACACCATATATTTT
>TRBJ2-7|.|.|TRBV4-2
CASSRGASYEQYF
TGTGCCAGCAGCCGAGGGGCCTCCTACGAGCAGTACTTC
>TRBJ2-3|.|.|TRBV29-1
CSVERAGLTDTQYF
TGCAGCGTGGAGCGGGCGGGACTCACAGATACGCAGTATTTT
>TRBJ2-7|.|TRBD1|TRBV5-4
CASSQPGQPYEQYF
TGTGCCAGCAGCCAACCGGGACAGCCTTACGAGCAGTACTTC
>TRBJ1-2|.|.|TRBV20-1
CSARDGGYTF
TGCAGTGCTAGAGATGGGGGCTACACCTTC
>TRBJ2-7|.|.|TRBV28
CASQATPGTYEQYF
TGTGCCAGCCAAGCGACTCCCGGGACCTACGAGCAGTACTTC
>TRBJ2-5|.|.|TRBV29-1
CSVTGVAPETQYF
TGCAGCGTTACGGGAGTAGCACCCGAGACCCAGTACTTC
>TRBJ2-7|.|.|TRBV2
CASSEEGTSLSYEQYF
TGTGCCAGCAGTGAAGAGGGGACATCGCTCTCCTACGAGCAGTACTTC
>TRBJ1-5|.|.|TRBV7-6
CASNRSGVGYSNQPQHF
TGTGCCAGCAATCGCAGCGGGGTCGGGTATAGCAATCAGCCCCAGCATTTT
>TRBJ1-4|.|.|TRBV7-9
CASSFQGLATNEKLFF
TGTGCCAGCAGCTTTCAGGGGCTGGCAACTAATGAAAAACTGTTTTTT
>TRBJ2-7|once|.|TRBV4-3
CASSPSIGYEQYF
TGCGCCAGCAGCCCATCCATCGGCTACGAGCAGTACTTC
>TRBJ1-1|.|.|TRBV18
CASSTDGHEAFF
TGTGCCAGCTCTACGGACGGACATGAAGCTTTCTTT
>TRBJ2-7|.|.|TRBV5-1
CASSFEPGLSYEQYF
TGCGCCAGCAGCTTCGAGCCAGGCCTCTCCTACGAGCAGTACTTC
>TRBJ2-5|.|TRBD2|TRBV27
CASSLLGLVMTPETQYF
TGTGCCAGCAGTTTACTTGGACTAGTGATGACTCCAGAGACCCAGTACTTC
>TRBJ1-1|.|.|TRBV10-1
CAGEGMNTEAFF
TGCGCCGGGGAGGGGATGAACACTGAAGCTTTCTTT
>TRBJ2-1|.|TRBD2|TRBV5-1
CASSLSGRGNEQFF
TGCGCCAGCAGCTTAAGCGGGAGGGGGAATGAGCAGTTCTTC
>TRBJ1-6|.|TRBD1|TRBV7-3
CASSLGTGMKSPLHF
TGTGCCAGCAGCTTGGGGACAGGGATGAAATCACCCCTCCACTTT
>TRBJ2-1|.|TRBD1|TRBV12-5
CASGLVRWGQGDYNEQFF
TGTGCTAGTGGTTTGGTACGATGGGGACAGGGTGACTACAATGAGCAGTTCTTC
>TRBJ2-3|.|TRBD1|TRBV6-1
CASSGGQGWGLDTQYF
TGTGCCAGCAGTGGAGGACAGGGCTGGGGATTGGATACGCAGTATTTT
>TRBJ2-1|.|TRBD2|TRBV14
CASSPPGLAGDNEQFF
TGTGCCAGCAGCCCGCCGGGACTAGCGGGTGACAATGAGCAGTTCTTC
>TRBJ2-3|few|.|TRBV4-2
CASSPLGDTQYF
TGTGCCAGCAGCCCCCTCGGGGATACGCAGTATTTT
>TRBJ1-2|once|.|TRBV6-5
CASSPSPDYGYTF
TGTGCCAGCAGCCCCTCCCCCGACTATGGCTACACCTTC
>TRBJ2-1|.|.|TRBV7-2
CASSLIRGYNEQFF
TGTGCCAGCAGCTTAATCAGGGGCTACAATGAGCAGTTCTTC
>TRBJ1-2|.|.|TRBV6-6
CASSYEGVYGYTF
TGTGCCAGCAGTTACGAGGGAGTCTATGGCTACACCTTC
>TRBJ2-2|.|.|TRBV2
CASSGALVGLQWNTGELFF
TGTGCCAGCAGCGGGGCTCTGGTGGGTCTCCAATGGAACACCGGGGAGCTGTTTTTT
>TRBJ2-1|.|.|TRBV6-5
CASSYSPGNNEQFF
TGTGCCAGCAGTTACTCCCCCGGGAACAATGAGCAGTTCTTC